The sequence of this T cell receptor (beta chain) was determined in a study of T cells after yellow fever vaccination. In TCRdb, the 5' RACE reads were re-called with MiXCR into one record per CDR3 protein. The data hold under 300,000 distinct CDR3 sequences, with around 13% observed a single time. Trimming cost V 6 bases and J 4 bases; bases outside gene matches: 5. This CDR3 contains 15 residues. CDR1 KGHDR and CDR2 SFDVKD come from the germline V gene. A few counts support this clonotype. The V gene is TRBV24-1, the J gene TRBJ2-1, with 10 bases matching TRBD1. The sequences come from CD4+ T cells sorted from PBMCs, collected 45 days after the yellow fever booster vaccination. The receptor was derived from a man aged 25-40 years who received the YFV17D yellow fever vaccine. The CDR3: CATSLGQGFYNEQFF. The CDR3 region has the DNA TGTGCCACCAGTCTGGGACAGGGGTTTTACAATGAGCAGTTCTTC.